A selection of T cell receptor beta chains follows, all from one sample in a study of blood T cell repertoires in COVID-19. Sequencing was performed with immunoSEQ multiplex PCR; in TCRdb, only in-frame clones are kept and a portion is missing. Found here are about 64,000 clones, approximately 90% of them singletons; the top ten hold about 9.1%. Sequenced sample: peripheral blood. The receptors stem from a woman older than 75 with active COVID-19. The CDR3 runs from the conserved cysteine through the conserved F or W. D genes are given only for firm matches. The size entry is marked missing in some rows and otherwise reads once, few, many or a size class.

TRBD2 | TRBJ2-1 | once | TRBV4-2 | TGTGCCAGCAGCCCATCGAGAAGGAGCGGGAGTTATGAGCAGTTCTTC | CASSPSRRSGSYEQFF
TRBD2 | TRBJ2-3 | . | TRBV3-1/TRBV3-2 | TGTGCCAGCAGCCAAGATTTGGGGGGAGGGACCACAGATACGCAGTATTTT | CASSQDLGGGTTDTQYF
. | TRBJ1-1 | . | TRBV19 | TGTGCCAGTAGGACGACAGGTGAAGCTTTCTTT | CASRTTGEAFF
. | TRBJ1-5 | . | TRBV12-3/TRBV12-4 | TGTGCCAGCACACAGGTTAGCAATCAGCCCCAGCATTTT | CASTQVSNQPQHF
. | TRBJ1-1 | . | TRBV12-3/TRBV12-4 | TGTGCCAGCGCCCAACTCATGAACACTGAAGCTTTCTTT | CASAQLMNTEAFF
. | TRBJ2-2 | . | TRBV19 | TGTGCCAGTAGGAGTGCTGCAACCTTGACAGGGGAGCTGTTTTTT | CASRSAATLTGELFF
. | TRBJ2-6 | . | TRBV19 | TGTGCCAGTAGTCCCCACAGGTTTTCCGGGGCCAACGTCCTGACTTTC | CASSPHRFSGANVLTF
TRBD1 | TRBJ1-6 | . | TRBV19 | TGTGCCAGTAGTGCCACCGGGACAGGGACTTCACCCCTCCACTTT | CASSATGTGTSPLHF
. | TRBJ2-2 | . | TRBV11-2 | TGTGCCAGCAGACTAGGAGGGGGCGGTACCGGGGAGCTGTTTTTT | CASRLGGGGTGELFF
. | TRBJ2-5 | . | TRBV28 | TGTGCCAGCAGTTATGGCGGGCGAGAGACCCAGTACTTC | CASSYGGRETQYF
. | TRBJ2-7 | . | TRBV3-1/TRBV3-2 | TGTGCCAGCAGCCACAGGGATCAGTACGAGCAGTACTTC | CASSHRDQYEQYF
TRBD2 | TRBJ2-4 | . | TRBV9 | TGTGCCAGCAGTACCCGGGGGGAGGGCATTCAGTACTTC | CASSTRGEGIQYF
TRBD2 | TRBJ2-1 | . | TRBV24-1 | TGTGCCACCAGCAGACTAGCGAGTGAGCAGTTCTTC | CATSRLASEQFF
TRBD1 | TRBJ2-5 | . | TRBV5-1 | TGCGCCAGCAGCTACAGACAGGGGAGAGAGACCCAGTACTTC | CASSYRQGRETQYF
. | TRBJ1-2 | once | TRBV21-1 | TGTGCCAGCAGCCCAAAACAAGACAGGTCCAATGGCTACACCTTC | CASSPKQDRSNGYTF
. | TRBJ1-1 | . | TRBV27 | TGTGCCAGCAGTTCCTGGGGGAGGACAACTGAAGCTTTCTTT | CASSSWGRTTEAFF
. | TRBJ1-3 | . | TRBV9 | TGTGCCAGCAGCGTAGGGGGGGCTGGAAACACCATATATTTT | CASSVGGAGNTIYF
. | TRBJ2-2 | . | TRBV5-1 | TGCGCCAGCAGCCCCGGGGGTGTTCGTTCCGGGGAGCTGTTTTTT | CASSPGGVRSGELFF
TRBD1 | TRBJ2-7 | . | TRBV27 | TGTGCCAGCAGACGAGAATGGACAGGGCAAGGGGAGCAGTACTTC | CASRREWTGQGEQYF
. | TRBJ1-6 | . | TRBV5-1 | TGCGCCAGCAGCTGGGACTCCGGGGGTATTGATTCACCCCTCCACTTT | CASSWDSGGIDSPLHF
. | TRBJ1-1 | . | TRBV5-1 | TGCGCCAGCAGCGGTACAGGGTCGACTGAAGCTTTCTTT | CASSGTGSTEAFF
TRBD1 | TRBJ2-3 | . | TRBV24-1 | TGTGCCACCAGTGATCCCCGGGACAGGTCTGTAACGAGCACAGATACGCAGTATTTT | CATSDPRDRSVTSTDTQYF
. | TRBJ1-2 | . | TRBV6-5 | TGTGCCAGCAGTTACCAGGGGTTAAACTATGGCTACACCTTC | CASSYQGLNYGYTF
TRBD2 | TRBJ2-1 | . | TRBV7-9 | TGTGCCAGCAGCTCGAAGTTCAGGACTAGCGGGAGTCGTGATGAGCAGTTCTTC | CASSSKFRTSGSRDEQFF
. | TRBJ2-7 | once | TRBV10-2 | TGCGCCAGCCTTGGCTTGATGGCCTACGAGCAGTACTTC | CASLGLMAYEQYF
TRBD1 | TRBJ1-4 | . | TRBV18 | TGTGCCAGCTCACCACTGGGACAGGGTCCCGAAAAACTGTTTTTT | CASSPLGQGPEKLFF
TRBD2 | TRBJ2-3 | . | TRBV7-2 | TGTGCCAGCAGCTGGTACGCTAGCGGGAGGGCCGGGCAAGATACGCAGTATTTT | CASSWYASGRAGQDTQYF
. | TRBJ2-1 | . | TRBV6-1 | TGTGCCAGCAGTGACCTTCCCAATGAGCAGTTCTTC | CASSDLPNEQFF
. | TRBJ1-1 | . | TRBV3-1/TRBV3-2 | TGTGCCAGCAGCCAATTTGGGGGGGCTGACACTGAAGCTTTCTTT | CASSQFGGADTEAFF
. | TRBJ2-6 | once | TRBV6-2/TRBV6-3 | TGTGCCAGCAGCTCCAAGAAGAGATTCTCTGGGGCCAACGTCCTGACTTTC | CASSSKKRFSGANVLTF
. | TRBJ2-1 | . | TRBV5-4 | TGTGCCAGCAGCTTGGCCGGCAGGTTCAATGAGCAGTTCTTC | CASSLAGRFNEQFF
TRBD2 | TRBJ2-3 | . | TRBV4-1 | TGCGCCAGCAGCCAAACGTCGGGGGGGCTAGATACGCAGTATTTT | CASSQTSGGLDTQYF
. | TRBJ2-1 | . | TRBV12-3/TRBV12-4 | TGTGCCAGCAGTCCCGGGACTGAGACTGAGCAGTTCTTC | CASSPGTETEQFF
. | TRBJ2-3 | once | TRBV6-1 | TGTGCCAGCAGTGAAAGGGAGAGGGAGACAGATACGCAGTATTTT | CASSERERETDTQYF
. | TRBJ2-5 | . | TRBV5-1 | TGCGCCAGCAGCTTGGGTCCTAGCTACGAGACCCAGTACTTC | CASSLGPSYETQYF
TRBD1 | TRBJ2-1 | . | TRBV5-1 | TGCGCCAGCAGCACGACAGGGGGCTCCTACAATGAGCAGTTCTTC | CASSTTGGSYNEQFF
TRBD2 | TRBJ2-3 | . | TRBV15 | TGTGCCACCAGCATGGGACTAGCGGGAGATACGCAGTATTTT | CATSMGLAGDTQYF
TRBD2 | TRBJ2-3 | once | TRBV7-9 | TGTGCCAGCAGCTCAACGGCTAGCGGGGCCCCAGATACGCAGTATTTT | CASSSTASGAPDTQYF
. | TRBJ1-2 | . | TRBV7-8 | TGTGCCAGCAGCCCCTATCGAGTTCAGGGGAACTATGGCTACACCTTC | CASSPYRVQGNYGYTF
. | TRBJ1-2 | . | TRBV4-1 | TGCGCCAGCAGCCAAGCTCTCCGGGAGGATAGGAGTGGCTACACCTTC | CASSQALREDRSGYTF
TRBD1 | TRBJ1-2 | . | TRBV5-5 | TGTGCCAGCAGCTTGCGGGACAGGACTAACTATGGCTACACCTTC | CASSLRDRTNYGYTF
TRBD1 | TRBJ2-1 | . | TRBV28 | TGTGCCTCCACGGGGACAGTATACAATGAGCAGTTCTTC | CASTGTVYNEQFF
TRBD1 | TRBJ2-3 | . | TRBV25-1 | TGTGCCAGCAGTGAAGGGGGTCCGGGACAGGGGACAGATACGCAGTATTTT | CASSEGGPGQGTDTQYF
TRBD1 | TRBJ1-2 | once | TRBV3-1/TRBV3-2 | TGTGCCAGCAGCTATGACAGGGGGGAGGGCTACACCTTC | CASSYDRGEGYTF
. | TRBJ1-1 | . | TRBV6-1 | TGTGCCAGCAGTGAGAGGGGAGGACAAGCTTTCTTT | CASSERGGQAFF